These 6 T cell receptor beta chains came from one sample sequenced in a study of CD8 T cells in ankylosing spondylitis (TCRdb year 2017). The investigation overall reported the following: A TCR beta motif of eight highly homologous amino acid variants appeared characteristic of blood from ankylosing spondylitis patients.

Their cognate antigens are unknown. The method was 5' RACE. Sequencing took place on an Illumina HiSeq 2500. In-frame beta chains were kept once TCRdb had trimmed the public reads at Q25 with fastp and called clones with MiXCR. Duplicate CDR3 protein sequences are folded into a single record with the most common DNA and genes. In all, the sample holds 670,000 or so distinct CDR3 sequences, and around 17% of those were seen once. The ten top clones hold 15% to 20% of the sample. Source material: blood, either unsorted or a sorted T cell fraction (not recorded which). The receptors shown here come from a male donor with ankylosing spondylitis.

This clonotype was found a few times. The chain links TRBV2 to TRBJ2-7, with D hard to call. CDR1 SNHLY and CDR2 FYNNEI come from the germline V gene. This CDR3 spans 13 amino acids. Trimming stripped 4 bases from V and 5 bases from J, with 12 bases between. The CDR3 DNA sequence: TGTGCCAGCAGTGGAATAGGGAACGACGAGCAGTACTTC. This encodes CASSGIGNDEQYF.

The rearrangement links TRBV14 to TRBJ2-1; 8 nucleotides agree with TRBD1. CDR1 and CDR2 from the germline V gene are SGHDN and FVKESK. The ends lost 4 bases at V and 3 bases at J; junction bases unmatched: 2. CDR3 length equals 14 residues. This chain's CDR3 is CASSRGTGYNEQFF. In nucleotides, the CDR3 is TGTGCCAGCAGCCGCGGGACAGGCTACAATGAGCAGTTCTTC. Variable domain in full (rest from reference TRBV14 and TRBJ2-1): EAGVTQFPSHSVIEKGQTVTLRCDPISGHDNLYWYRRVMGKEIKFLLHFVKESKQDESGMPNNRFLAERTGGTYSTLKVQPAELEDSGVYFCASSRGTGYNEQFFGPGTRLTVL.

The V gene is TRBV4-2, the J gene TRBJ1-3; D is ambiguous. This CDR3 contains 17 residues. Germline assignment: CDR1 LGHNA and CDR2 YNFKEQ. The germline V and J ends were trimmed by 0 bases and 4 bases, with 16 bases remaining between them. CDR3 bases: TGTGCCAGCAGCCAAGAAGGCAGAACACTTGAGGGAAACACCATATATTTT. Translating it yields CASSQEGRTLEGNTIYF.

The table lists this clonotype with a few counts. The chain uses TRBV11-2 and TRBJ1-1; 8 bases agree with TRBD1. CDR1 and CDR2 from the germline V gene are SGHAT and FQNNGV. Trimming at V came to 2 bases and at J to 8 bases, leaving 10 bases not matched to a gene. The CDR3 has 15 residues. CDR3 in amino acids: CASSLSGGGQDEAFF. CDR3 nucleotides: TGTGCCAGCAGCTTATCCGGAGGGGGACAGGACGAAGCTTTCTTT.

The V and J genes are TRBV6-1 and TRBJ2-2; D ambiguous. Trimming left V 7 bases short and J 1 base short, with 7 bases between. The CDR3 covers 13 residues. CDR1 MNHNS and CDR2 SASEGT come from the germline V gene. The CDR3 sequence: CASMHKNTGELFF. CDR3 bases: TGTGCCAGCATGCACAAGAACACCGGGGAGCTGTTTTTT.

This clonotype was counted only a few times. The chain links TRBV29-1 to TRBJ2-2; D uncertain. V gave up 1 base and J gave up 7 bases, with 7 bases separating them. The CDR3 sequence is 12 residues long. In germline, CDR1 is SQVTM, CDR2 ANQGSEA. The chain's CDR3 is CSVEGPDGELFF. CDR3 in DNA: TGCAGCGTTGAAGGGCCCGACGGGGAGCTGTTTTTT.